This T cell receptor (beta chain) originates from a study of control samples from healthy donors and cancer patients. The CDR3 spans 13 residues. V was shortened by 5 bases and J by 0 bases, with 7 bases between the two germline ends. Only in-frame clones appear in the TCRdb table, and some are missing; sequencing was by immunoSEQ multiplex PCR. This sample has 68,000 or so clones; 83% occur once, and the top ten carry around 14%. Sequencing was done on a sample of blood. The source of this sequence is a man between 60 and 75 years old in good health. V is TRBV12-3 or TRBV12-4 and J is TRBJ1-1; TRBD1 might be the D (5 bases). The CDR3 coding sequence is TGTGCCAGCAGTCGGGGACTGAACACTGAAGCTTTCTTT. Translation: CASSRGLNTEAFF.